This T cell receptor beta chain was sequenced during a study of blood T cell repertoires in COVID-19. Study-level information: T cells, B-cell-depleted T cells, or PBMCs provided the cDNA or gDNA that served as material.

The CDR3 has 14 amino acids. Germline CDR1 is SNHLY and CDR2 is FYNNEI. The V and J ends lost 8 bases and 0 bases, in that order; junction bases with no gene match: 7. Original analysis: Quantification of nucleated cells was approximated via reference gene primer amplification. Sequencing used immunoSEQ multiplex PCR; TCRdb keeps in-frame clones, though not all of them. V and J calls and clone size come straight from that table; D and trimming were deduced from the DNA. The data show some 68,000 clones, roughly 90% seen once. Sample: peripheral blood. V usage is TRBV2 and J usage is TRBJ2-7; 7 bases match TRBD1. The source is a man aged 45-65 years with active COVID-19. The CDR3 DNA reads TGTGCCAGCTCCGGGACAGAGAGCTCCTACGAGCAGTACTTC. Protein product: CASSGTESSYEQYF.